Many counts were recorded for the clone carrying this T cell receptor beta chain. The data were obtained in a study of neurological immune-mediated disorders. Via MiXCR, TCRdb re-called the 5' RACE reads, giving one row per CDR3 protein. Here the sample spans fewer than 55,000 distinct CDR3 sequences, 6% to 7% being singletons. The V end lost 6 bases, the J end lost 1 base, and 12 bases lay between the germline ends. This CDR3 spans 14 amino acids. Germline lookup yields CDR1 MNHNS and CDR2 SASEGT. Use was made of 950,000 to 1,000,000 CD4+ or CD8+ T cells in sorted libraries. The chain couples TRBV6-1 to TRBJ1-1, with a possible D match to TRBD1 (5 bases). The sequenced sample consisted of CD4+ T cells from blood. This sequence originates from a woman between 40 and 50 years old in good health. The CDR3 DNA sequence: TGTGCCAGCAGGGGACTCAGTGCGAACACTGAAGCTTTCTTT. Translation gives CASRGLSANTEAFF.